This T cell receptor (beta chain) was obtained from a study of T cell changes during pregnancy in multiple sclerosis. With 4 bases removed from V and 0 bases from J, the gap between germline ends came to 14 bases. The CDR3 totals 16 residues. Germline V gene lookup returns CDR1 SGHDT and CDR2 YYEEEE. The data were produced by immunoSEQ multiplex PCR, yet TCRdb's version contains in-frame clones alone and is incomplete. The sample contains tens of thousands of clones, 88% of which appear only once. The V gene is TRBV5-6, the J gene TRBJ2-1; tentatively, D is TRBD2 (6 bases). The sequence was obtained from a female donor in good health, enrolled as a control in a pregnancy study. Sequenced material: CD8+ T cells from peripheral blood mononuclear cells, taken after pregnancy. The CDR3 DNA reads as TGTGCCAGCAGCGACTCGACTAGTAACTCCTACAATGAGCAGTTCTTC. It yields the protein CASSDSTSNSYNEQFF.